The 10 T cell receptor beta chains in this list originate from one sample, sequenced in a study of T and B cells in COVID-19 patients. TRB was amplified from around 250-460 ng of blood genomic DNA. TRB rearrangements were amplified by multiplex PCR with BIOMED2 TRB-A/B primers. TCRdb reprocessed the multiplex PCR reads via MiXCR and lists one record per CDR3 protein. The sample includes 3,500 to 4,500 distinct CDR3 sequences, around 27% of them seen just once. Sequencing was done on a sample of blood. The receptors come from a human donor with active COVID-19.

This clonotype rates as medium-sized. The chain couples TRBV5-6 to TRBJ2-7; D unresolved. CDR1 and CDR2 from the germline V gene are SGHDT and YYEEEE. CDR3 length: 13 amino acids. The V end was cut by 4 bases, the J end by 3 bases, with 11 bases between. CDR3 in DNA: TGTGCCAGCAGCAACCTTCGGGTCTACGAGCAGTACTTC. It specifies CASSNLRVYEQYF.

Relative to its sample, this clonotype is medium-sized. The V gene is TRBV19, the J gene TRBJ2-7; 9 bases fit TRBD2. The V gene end was trimmed by 5 bases and the J gene end by 0 bases; junction bases not matched to a gene: 11. The germline V gene has CDR1 LNHDA and CDR2 SQIVND (reference sequence). CDR3 length: 17 residues. In DNA form, the CDR3 reads TGTGCCAGTAGTGCGAGCGGGCTAGCGGGGAGCTCCTACGAGCAGTACTTC. It specifies CASSASGLAGSSYEQYF. Together with reference TRBV19 and TRBJ2-7, the CDR3 gives the full variable domain: DGGITQSPKYLFRKEGQNVTLSCEQNLNHDAMYWYRQDPGQGLRLIYYSQIVNDFQKGDIAEGYSVSREKKESFPLTVTSAQKNPTAFYLCASSASGLAGSSYEQYFGPGTRLTVT.

This clonotype appeared a single time. The chain joins TRBV11-2 to TRBJ1-1; D remains ambiguous. The V and J ends lost 5 bases and 2 bases respectively, with 9 bases between them. This CDR3 is built from 13 residues. CDR1 is SGHAT, CDR2 FQNNGV, per germline. The CDR3 reads CASSRGVNTEAFF. The CDR3 region has the DNA TGTGCCAGCAGCCGCGGGGTCAACACTGAAGCTTTCTTT.

This clonotype was observed a few times. V and J are TRBV5-4 and TRBJ1-1, with 7 bases that match TRBD1. Germline loops: CDR1 SGHNT, CDR2 YYREEE (reference sequence). V was pared by 0 bases and J by 5 bases, with 4 bases of the junction left unmatched. The CDR3 is made up of 14 amino acids. The CDR3 here is CASSLDRGTTEAFF. CDR3 nucleotides: TGTGCCAGCAGCTTGGACAGGGGTACAACTGAAGCTTTCTTT.

As for this clonotype: At one end the junction does not follow the germline gene, possibly because of a read error. The chain employs TRBV5-1 and TRBJ2-1, with D tentatively TRBD2 (6 bases). The CDR3 contains 13 residues. Germline V lookup: CDR1 SGHRS, CDR2 YFSETQ. CDR3 loop: CASSLGGGSEQFF. CDR3 nucleotide sequence: TGTGCCAGCAGCTTAGGTGGGGGGAGTGAGCAGTTCTTC.

By sample share, this clonotype is medium-sized. The rearrangement links TRBV12-3 or TRBV12-4 to TRBJ2-3, with TRBD2 matching 11 bases. The CDR3 runs 16 residues. The V segment lost 2 bases and the J segment 1 base; nucleotides outside the gene matches: 2. The DNA for the CDR3 is TGTGCCAGCAGTTTAATTAGCGGGGGGGGCACAGATACGCAGTATTTT. Encoded protein: CASSLISGGGTDTQYF.

This rearrangement joins TRBV20-1 to TRBJ2-6; TRBD2 might be the D (5 bases). Germline CDR1 DFQATT, CDR2 SNEGSKA (reference sequence). This CDR3 comprises 14 residues. V was pared by 6 bases and J by 0 bases, with 9 bases between. The DNA for the CDR3 is TGCAGTGCCTCTAGCCTCTCTGGGGCCAACGTCCTGACTTTC. Translating gives CSASSLSGANVLTF.

This clonotype is classed as medium-sized. The chain links TRBV5-6 to TRBJ2-5, with D perhaps assigned TRBD1 or TRBD2 (5 bases each). Germline loops: CDR1 SGHDT, CDR2 YYEEEE. The CDR3 has 15 amino acids. The V end lost 2 bases, the J end lost 1 base, and 12 bases lay between the germline ends. CDR3 DNA sequence: TGTGCCAGCAGCTTACATGAGGGGTCCCAAGAGACCCAGTACTTC. The encoded protein is CASSLHEGSQETQYF.

This sequence joins TRBV6-1 and TRBJ2-7; TRBD2 aligns across 11 bases. The CDR3 is made up of 14 amino acids. Trimming at V came to 10 bases and at J to 1 base, leaving 6 bases not matched to a gene. Germline V gene data show CDR1 as MNHNS and CDR2 as SASEGT. The CDR3, as DNA: TGTGCCACGAAGGGACTAGCGGCTTCCTACGAGCAGTACTTC. This gives the protein CATKGLAASYEQYF.

This sequence joins TRBV19 and TRBJ2-1, with TRBD2 matching 13 bases. The CDR3 totals 18 residues. J gave up 3 bases and V 2 bases, and 7 bases lay outside the gene matches. Per germline, CDR1 LNHDA and CDR2 SQIVND (reference sequence). The CDR3 DNA reads as TGTGCCAGTAGTATATCTGGACTAGCGGGAGCTCTCTACAATGAGCAGTTCTTC. Encoded protein: CASSISGLAGALYNEQFF.